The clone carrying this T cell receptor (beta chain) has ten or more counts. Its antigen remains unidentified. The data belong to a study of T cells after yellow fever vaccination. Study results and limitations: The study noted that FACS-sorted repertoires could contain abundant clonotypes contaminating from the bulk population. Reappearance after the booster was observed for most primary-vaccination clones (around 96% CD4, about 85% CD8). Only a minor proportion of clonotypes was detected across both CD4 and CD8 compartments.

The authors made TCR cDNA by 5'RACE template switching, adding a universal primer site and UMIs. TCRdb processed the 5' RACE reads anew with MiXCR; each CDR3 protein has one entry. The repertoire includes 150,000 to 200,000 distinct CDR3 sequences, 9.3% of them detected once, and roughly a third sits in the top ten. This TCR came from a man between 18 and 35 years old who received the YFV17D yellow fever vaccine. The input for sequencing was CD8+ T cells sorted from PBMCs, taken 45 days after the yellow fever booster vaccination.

CDR3 coding DNA: TGTGCCAGCAGCCCGGGGTACACTGAAGCTTTCTTT. Encoded protein: CASSPGYTEAFF. V gene TRBV7-2 combines with J gene TRBJ1-1; D remains ambiguous. The germline V and J ends were trimmed by 5 bases and 3 bases, with 7 bases remaining between them. The CDR3 contains 12 residues. Germline CDR1 SGHTA, CDR2 FQGNSA.